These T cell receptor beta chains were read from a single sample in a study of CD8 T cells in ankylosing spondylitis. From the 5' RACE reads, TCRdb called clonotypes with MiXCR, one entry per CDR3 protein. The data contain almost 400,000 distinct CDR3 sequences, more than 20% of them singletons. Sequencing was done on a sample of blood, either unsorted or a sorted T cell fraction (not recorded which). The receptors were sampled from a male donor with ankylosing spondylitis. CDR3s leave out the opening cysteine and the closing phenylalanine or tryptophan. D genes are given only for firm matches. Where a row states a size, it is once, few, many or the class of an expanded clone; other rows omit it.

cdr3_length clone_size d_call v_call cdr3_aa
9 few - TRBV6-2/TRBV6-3 ASSRGTTQY
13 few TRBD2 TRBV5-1 ASSTGLANSYEQY
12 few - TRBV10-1 ASSESTQLGEQY
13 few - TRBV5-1 ASSTGGGGNTEAF
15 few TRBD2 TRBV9 ASSPDILAGSTDTQY
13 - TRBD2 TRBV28 ASRGTSGIQETQY
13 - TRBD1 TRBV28 ASSNPGQSTYEQY
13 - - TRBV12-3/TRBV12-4 ASTSAGRENQPQH
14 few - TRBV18 ASSLQPGPYNSPLH
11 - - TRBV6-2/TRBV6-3 ASSSLMWNIQY
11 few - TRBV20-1 SAQLPRQETQY
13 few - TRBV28 ASDQAGSRVDEQF
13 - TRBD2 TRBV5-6 ASSLRLAGGTTQY
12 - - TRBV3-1 ASSQGLASYEQY
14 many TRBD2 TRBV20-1 SARRRTSGFPGEQF
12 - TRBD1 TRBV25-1 AKTDGQGPYEQY
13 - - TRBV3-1 ASSQVTGVINEQF
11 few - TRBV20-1 SAGGVSNSPLH
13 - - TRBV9 ASSDGEGGYSEAF
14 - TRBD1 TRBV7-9 ASSFGTGEVNQPQH
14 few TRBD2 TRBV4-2 ASSQDRGGSTDTQY
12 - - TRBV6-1 ASSEAGQNQPQH
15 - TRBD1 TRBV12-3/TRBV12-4 ASSPGTGLRSNQPQH
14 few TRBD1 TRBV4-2 ASSPETGASYNEQF
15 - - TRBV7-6 ASSLGVQGLNNSPLH
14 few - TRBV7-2 ASSSRADPPYNEQF
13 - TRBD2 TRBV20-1 SAQKLAGGYNEQF
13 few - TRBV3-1 ASSQDIRVWTEAF
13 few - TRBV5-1 ASSLAPTITDTQY
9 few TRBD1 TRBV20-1 SAASPRQGF
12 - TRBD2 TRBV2 ASHGLAVYYEQY
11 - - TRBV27 ASRDRPLGEQY
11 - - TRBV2 ASSEEVSGPQH
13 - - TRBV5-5 ASSTRTATNEKLF
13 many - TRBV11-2 ASSPFQDSGNTIY
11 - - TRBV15 ATSRDFRIGQF
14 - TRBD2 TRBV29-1 SVSPSVAGAYNEQF
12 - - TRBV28 ASSRSRGDQPQH
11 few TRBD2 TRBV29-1 SVPSGRRYEQY
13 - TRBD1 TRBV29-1 SVAGGQGSTDTQY
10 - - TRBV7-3 ASSHRSGELF
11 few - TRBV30 ARSGQGAETQY
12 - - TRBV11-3 ASSLEGAVNEQF
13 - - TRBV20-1 SASAHILRDTEAF
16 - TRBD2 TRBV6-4 ASSDARRRGANSYEQY
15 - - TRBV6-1 ASKLLGAGQNNSPLH
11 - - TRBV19 ASSIDRDQPQH
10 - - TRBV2 ASTWRLGEQY
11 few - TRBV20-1 SARKGGGTEAF